This note documents a single TCR beta chain sequence. No antigen is known for it. This specimen belongs to a study of cytomegalovirus exposure and HLA in healthy donors. Overall study results and limits: Several of the most significant clusters were apparently associated with common viral pathogens in a later analysis. An analysis done earlier found most TCR beta V segments productive about 87% or about 30% of the time. Rare TCR sequences dominated, though some public TCRs recurred in many donors. Solely CMV serostatus was available to characterize immune exposure.

Use of 60 Vbeta and 13 Jbeta primers characterized the PCR. The data were produced by immunoSEQ multiplex PCR, yet TCRdb's version contains in-frame clones alone and is incomplete. Of 90,000 to 110,000 clones in the sample, just under 70% were seen once. The receptor was derived from a woman aged 70 to 79 in good health and CMV-seropositive. The sequenced sample consisted of PBMCs.

The CDR3 bases are TGTGCCAGCAGCAGGACAGGGAAAGATTCACCCCTCCACTTT. This gives the protein CASSRTGKDSPLHF. The genes are TRBV7-9 and TRBJ1-6; 8 positions agree with TRBD1. Trimming at V came to 5 bases and at J to 8 bases, leaving 5 bases not matched to a gene. Looked up from germline, CDR1 is SEHNR and CDR2 is FQNEAQ (reference sequence). This CDR3 has 14 amino acids.